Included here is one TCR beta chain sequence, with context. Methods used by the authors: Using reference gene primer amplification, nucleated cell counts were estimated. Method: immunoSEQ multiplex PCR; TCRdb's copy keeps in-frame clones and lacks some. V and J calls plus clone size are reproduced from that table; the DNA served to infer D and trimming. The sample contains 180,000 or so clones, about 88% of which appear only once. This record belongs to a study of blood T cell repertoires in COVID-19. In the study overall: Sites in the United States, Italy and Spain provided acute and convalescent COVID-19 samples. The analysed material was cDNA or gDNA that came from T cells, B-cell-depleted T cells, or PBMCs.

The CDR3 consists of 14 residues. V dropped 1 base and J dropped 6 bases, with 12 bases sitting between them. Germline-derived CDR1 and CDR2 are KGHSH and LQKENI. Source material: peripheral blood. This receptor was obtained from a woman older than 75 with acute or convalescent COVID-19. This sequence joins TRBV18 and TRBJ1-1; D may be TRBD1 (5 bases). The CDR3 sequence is CASSPQGLDSEAFF. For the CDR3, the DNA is TGTGCCAGCTCACCACAGGGGCTAGATTCTGAAGCTTTCTTT.